This T cell receptor beta chain came from a study of regulatory T cells in long-lasting Graves disease. Arm-PCR of CDR3 regions with iRepertoire HTBI primers generated TCR beta libraries. Per the study methods: 62 TRBV and about 14 TRBJ segments were identified across samples. TCRdb reanalysed the multiplex PCR reads using MiXCR and keeps one entry per CDR3 protein. These V and J calls derive from TCRdb rather than the authors' analysis. The data contain more than 300,000 distinct CDR3 sequences, roughly 24% of them singletons. The CDR3 sequence is 15 residues long. V dropped 4 bases and J dropped 5 bases, with 17 bases sitting between them. Germline V gene lookup returns CDR1 MNHEY and CDR2 SVGAGI. This clonotype was counted a few times. Its antigen is as yet unknown. This sample's time point: persistent/refractory GD, antithyroid drugs over 5 years with positive TRAb. The authors made the TCR library using RNA they extracted from PBMCs.

Study-wide results and caveats: Among samples with persistent disease, TRBV28, TRBJ1-2 and TRBJ2-5 were favored. It is possible that accuracy was reduced by the small size of the sample. Persistent patients shared more public clonotypes (about 2,700) than new patients (under 1,000).

The chain is built from TRBV6-5 and TRBJ2-5; perhaps TRBD1 as D (6 bases). The clonotype was recovered from a woman aged 40 to 50 with Graves disease. This specimen consisted of peripheral blood mononuclear cells (PBMCs), obtained when the disease was refractory, from a patient treated with antithyroid drugs. CDR3 residues: CASSSSQGSGETQYF. The CDR3 DNA follows: TGTGCCAGCAGTTCTTCCCAGGGGTCTGGGGAGACCCAGTACTTC.